The 31 T cell receptor beta chains below all came from one sample that was sequenced in a study of cytomegalovirus exposure and HLA in healthy donors listed by TCRdb under 2017. Libraries were made using the immunoSEQ multiplex PCR assay. The multiplex PCR relied on a mix of 60 forward primers for TCR Vbeta segments and 13 reverse primers for TCR Jbeta segments. Held by TCRdb, this immuneACCESS table contains in-frame sequences only and omits some clones. Under half of the omission traces to an unresolved V gene where checked; the cause of the rest is unknown. Here the sample has roughly 100,000 clones; about three quarters occur a single time. The ten largest make up less than 4.5% of the sample. The sample comprised PBMCs. The receptors were sampled from a man in his forties or fifties in good health and CMV-seronegative.

This clone was recorded once. The V call is TRBV7-9, the J call TRBJ1-3; D may be TRBD1 (5 bases). The CDR3 is made up of 16 amino acids. Between the trimmed V and J ends, which lost 4 bases and 2 bases, there was a span of 15 bases. Per germline, CDR1 SEHNR and CDR2 FQNEAQ (reference sequence). The CDR3 DNA reads as TGTGCCAGCAGCTCCGGGGGTGGCAGCGCTGGAAACACCATATATTTT. It yields the protein CASSSGGGSAGNTIYF.

J is TRBJ2-3 and V is TRBV2; 10 bases agree with TRBD2. The CDR3 sequence is 15 residues long. Germline CDR1 SNHLY, CDR2 FYNNEI. V was clipped by 4 bases and J by 6 bases; unmatched bases: 7. The CDR3 here is CASSVERGGGDTQYF. The CDR3 nucleotides read TGTGCCAGCAGTGTGGAGCGGGGGGGCGGGGATACGCAGTATTTT.

The chain links TRBV5-4 to TRBJ2-2, with 10 bases aligning to TRBD2. The CDR3 contains 16 residues. The V gene end was trimmed by 5 bases and the J gene end by 7 bases; junction bases not matched to a gene: 11. The germline V gene encodes CDR1 SGHNT and CDR2 YYREEE (reference sequence). The CDR3 DNA reads as TGTGCCAGCAGTCCGATTAGCGGGGGGCACGGCGGGGAGCTGTTTTTT. Encoded protein: CASSPISGGHGGELFF.

Only one count was recorded for this clone. V usage is TRBV28 and J usage is TRBJ1-3; 8 nucleotides match TRBD1. This CDR3 has 16 residues. Germline V gene sequence: CDR1 MDHEN, CDR2 SYDVKM. Germline trimming cut 5 bases from V and 3 bases from J; bases unmatched to any gene: 9. CDR3 protein: CASSPSQGARGNTIYF. Here the CDR3 DNA reads TGTGCCAGCAGTCCCTCTCAGGGGGCGCGTGGAAACACCATATATTTT.

This clone was seen a few times. Other DNA sequences of this sample code for an identical CDR3. The chain uses TRBV5-1 and TRBJ1-1; D might be TRBD1 (6 bases). The V gene's germline CDR1 is SGHRS and CDR2 YFSETQ. The V end lost 0 bases, the J end lost 1 base, and 10 bases lay between the germline ends. This CDR3 is built from 15 residues. The CDR3 DNA sequence: TGCGCCAGCAGCTTGGAAGGGGGTCAGAACACTGAAGCTTTCTTT. It yields the protein CASSLEGGQNTEAFF.

The chain has TRBV14 and TRBJ2-7; 9 bases are shared with TRBD2. J gave up 1 base and V 4 bases, and 5 bases lay outside the gene matches. Germline V CDR1 and CDR2: SGHDN, FVKESK. The CDR3 is made up of 15 amino acids. CDR3 amino acids: CASSLGTSISYEQYF. CDR3 DNA: TGTGCCAGCAGCCTCGGGACTAGCATTTCCTACGAGCAGTACTTC.

This chain's CDR3 is CASSPLVRVGAKNIQYF. CDR3 DNA sequence: TGTGCCAGTAGTCCCCTGGTGCGGGTAGGGGCCAAAAACATTCAGTACTTC. The chain recombines TRBV19 with TRBJ2-4; D perhaps matches TRBD2 (5 bases). Trimming cost V 5 bases and J 1 base, with 18 bases left between them. This CDR3 has 17 residues. The germline V gene encodes CDR1 LNHDA and CDR2 SQIVND (reference sequence).

J is TRBJ2-1 and V is TRBV6-6, with D possibly matching TRBD2 (6 bases). Germline CDR1 and CDR2: MNHNY and SVGAGI (reference sequence). The V end lost 5 bases, the J end lost 9 bases, and 14 bases lay between the germline ends. The CDR3 loop spans 13 amino acids. This CDR3 is CASSQPGLFEQFF. CDR3 nucleotide sequence: TGTGCCAGCAGTCAACCGGGACTTTTTGAGCAGTTCTTC.

The chain is built from TRBV27 and TRBJ1-4; D ambiguous. Per the germline V gene, CDR1 is MNHEY and CDR2 is SMNVEV (reference sequence). The CDR3 has 15 amino acids. The ends were cut back, 6 bases at V and 7 bases at J, with 18 bases in the middle. DNA of the CDR3: TGTGCCAGCAGGCCCCTCTTCCCGCGGAGTGAAAAACTGTTTTTT. Translation gives CASRPLFPRSEKLFF.

This clone was seen only a few times. The V call is TRBV6-5, the J call TRBJ1-2, with D possibly being TRBD1 (6 bases). The V end lost 4 bases, the J end lost 0 bases, and 15 bases lay between the germline ends. The CDR3 sequence is 16 residues long. Germline V gene lookup returns CDR1 MNHEY and CDR2 SVGAGI. The CDR3 protein is CASSSGQTLANYGYTF. DNA of the CDR3: TGTGCCAGCAGTTCCGGACAGACCCTAGCTAACTATGGCTACACCTTC.

V gene TRBV28 combines with J gene TRBJ2-1; TRBD1 agrees at 9 bases. V gave up 5 bases and J gave up 7 bases; unmatched junction bases: 6. Germline V gene lookup returns CDR1 MDHEN and CDR2 SYDVKM. The CDR3 is made up of 14 amino acids. In DNA, the CDR3 is TGTGCCAGCAGTGGGGACAGGGCGGTAAATGAGCAGTTCTTC. This translates into CASSGDRAVNEQFF.

There are a few counts of this clone. This chain joins TRBV6-1 and TRBJ2-3, with D unresolved. The CDR3 sequence is 14 residues long. Trimming took off 5 bases at V and 4 bases at J, with 13 bases between the two ends. The germline V gene encodes CDR1 MNHNS and CDR2 SASEGT. CDR3 sequence: CASSRQGSPDTQYF. CDR3 coding DNA: TGTGCCAGCAGTCGACAAGGATCTCCAGATACGCAGTATTTT.

This clone was counted between two and nine times. The chain carries TRBV11-1 and TRBJ2-1; the D gene is possibly TRBD2 (6 bases). The CDR3 extends over 15 amino acids. Trimming took off 6 bases at V and 1 base at J, with 13 bases between the two ends. CDR1 SGHAT and CDR2 FQDESV come from the germline V gene (reference sequence). The CDR3 nucleotides read TGTGCCAGCAGGAACCCGGGGAGGTCCTACAATGAGCAGTTCTTC. Amino acid sequence: CASRNPGRSYNEQFF.

This clone was counted only a few times. The V and J genes are TRBV6-4 and TRBJ2-3; TRBD1 aligns across 7 bases. V lost 0 bases, J lost 4 bases, and 1 base stayed unmatched. Germline V gene sequence: CDR1 MRHNA, CDR2 SNTAGT. The CDR3 has 14 amino acids. The CDR3 nucleotides are TGTGCCAGCAGTGACTCGCAGGGGGCAGATACGCAGTATTTT. This codes for CASSDSQGADTQYF.

V gene TRBV5-6 combines with J gene TRBJ1-2; D ambiguous. The V end lost 4 bases, the J end lost 4 bases, and 8 bases lay between the germline ends. This CDR3 has 12 amino acids. CDR1 SGHDT and CDR2 YYEEEE come from the germline V gene. CDR3: CASSPIPYGYTF. The DNA for the CDR3 is TGTGCCAGCAGCCCTATCCCCTATGGCTACACCTTC.

The chain joins TRBV6-5 to TRBJ2-3, with 7 bases lining up with TRBD2. CDR3 length equals 13 residues. Germline assignment: CDR1 MNHEY and CDR2 SVGAGI. The trim removed 8 bases at V and 1 base at J, leaving 3 bases unmatched. The CDR3 nucleotides are TGTGCCAGCTTCCTAGCGGGCACAGATACGCAGTATTTT. It specifies CASFLAGTDTQYF.

The J gene is TRBJ1-5, the V gene TRBV21-1. TRBV21-1 is a known pseudogene. CDR3 length: 15 residues. CDR3 bases: TGTGCCAGCAGCCTTGACAGCGGGACCCATCAGCCCCAGCATTTT. Protein product: CASSLDSGTHQPQHF.

This chain connects TRBV11-2 to TRBJ2-3; 11 bases align to TRBD1. There are 18 residues in the CDR3. CDR1 and CDR2 from the germline V gene are SGHAT and FQNNGV. Losses at the gene ends were 5 bases for V and 2 bases for J; bases not matched to a gene: 12. The CDR3 sequence is CASSPRSGTGGSTDTQYF. CDR3 nucleotide sequence: TGTGCCAGCAGCCCCCGCTCCGGGACAGGGGGATCCACAGATACGCAGTATTTT. The whole variable domain, filled in from reference TRBV11-2 and TRBJ2-3, reads EAGVAQSPRYKIIEKRQSVAFWCNPISGHATLYWYQQILGQGPKLLIQFQNNGVVDDSQLPKDRFSAERLKGVDSTLKIQPAKLEDSAVYLCASSPRSGTGGSTDTQYFGPGTRLTVL.

A few counts support this clone. The chain links TRBV6-6 to TRBJ2-3; D is ambiguous. With 3 bases removed from V and 5 bases from J, the gap between germline ends came to 6 bases. This CDR3 contains 12 residues. Germline assignment: CDR1 MNHNY and CDR2 SVGAGI (reference sequence). CDR3 DNA sequence: TGTGCCAGCAGTTATACGGGAGATACGCAGTATTTT. Translated, it gives CASSYTGDTQYF.

V usage is TRBV28 and J usage is TRBJ1-5, with 9 bases aligning to TRBD1. CDR3 size: 13 residues. Germline V gives CDR1 MDHEN, CDR2 SYDVKM. Trimming cost V 6 bases and J 5 bases; bases outside gene matches: 2. CDR3 DNA: TGTGCCAGCAGCCGACAGGGGGATCAGCCCCAGCATTTT. This encodes CASSRQGDQPQHF.

This chain links TRBV2 with TRBJ2-2, with TRBD1 matching over 8 bases. The CDR3 loop spans 17 amino acids. Germline CDR1 and CDR2: SNHLY and FYNNEI. V gave up 2 bases and J gave up 3 bases; unmatched junction bases: 8. The CDR3 loop reads CASSEFFRGQDTGELFF. The CDR3 region has the DNA TGTGCCAGCAGTGAATTCTTCAGGGGGCAAGACACCGGGGAGCTGTTTTTT.

The gene calls are TRBV27 and TRBJ2-7; TRBD1 agrees at 8 bases. The CDR3 is 14 amino acids. The trim removed 4 bases at V and 4 bases at J, leaving 6 bases unmatched. CDR1 and CDR2 (germline): MNHEY, SMNVEV (reference sequence). CDR3 bases: TGTGCCAGCAGTTCCCAGACAGGGGTTTACGAGCAGTACTTC. Translated, it gives CASSSQTGVYEQYF.

The chain joins TRBV7-2 to TRBJ2-7; 12 bases match TRBD1. V shed 5 bases, J shed 7 bases, and the junction held 15 bases outside the gene matches. The CDR3 has 17 residues. Looked up from germline, CDR1 is SGHTA and CDR2 is FQGNSA. The CDR3 DNA reads TGTGCCAGCAGCACCCAAGGGACAGGGGGCTTTTCGCGGGAGCAGTACTTC. The encoded protein is CASSTQGTGGFSREQYF. The variable domain in full, with the rest retrieved from reference TRBV7-2 and TRBJ2-7, is GAGVSQSPSNKVTEKGKDVELRCDPISGHTALYWYRQSLGQGLEFLIYFQGNSAPDKSGLPSDRFSAERTGGSVSTLTIQRTQQEDSAVYLCASSTQGTGGFSREQYFGPGTRLTVT.

The chain couples TRBV18 to TRBJ1-1, with D possibly being TRBD1 (5 bases). Trimming stripped 1 base from V and 5 bases from J, with 14 bases between. Per the germline V gene, CDR1 is KGHSH and CDR2 is LQKENI. The CDR3 has 15 amino acids. This CDR3 reads CASSPRTDGGTEAFF. CDR3 sequence (DNA): TGTGCCAGCTCACCACGAACCGACGGGGGAACTGAAGCTTTCTTT. Drawing the rest from reference TRBV18 and TRBJ1-1, the complete variable domain is NAGVMQNPRHLVRRRGQEARLRCSPMKGHSHVYWYRQLPEEGLKFMVYLQKENIIDESGMPKERFSAEFPKEGPSILRIQQVVRGDSAAYFCASSPRTDGGTEAFFGQGTRLTVV.

This clone was counted a few times. The CDR3 DNA is TGTGCCAGCAGCCGGACAGGGGTTGATGAAAAACTGTTTTTT. Translated: CASSRTGVDEKLFF. The chain has TRBV5-4 and TRBJ1-4; 9 nucleotides line up with TRBD1. After removal of 4 bases from V and 6 bases from J, the junction contained 4 bases not matched to a gene. This CDR3 comprises 14 residues. Germline assignment: CDR1 SGHNT and CDR2 YYREEE (reference sequence). Variable domain in full (rest from reference TRBV5-4 and TRBJ1-4): ETGVTQSPTHLIKTRGQQVTLRCSSQSGHNTVSWYQQALGQGPQFIFQYYREEENGRGNFPPRFSGLQFPNYSSELNVNALELDDSALYLCASSRTGVDEKLFFGSGTQLSVL.

The gene calls are TRBV6-1 and TRBJ2-2; D is unclear. Germline V gene sequence: CDR1 MNHNS, CDR2 SASEGT. CDR3 length equals 12 residues. The germline V and J ends were trimmed by 7 bases and 4 bases, with 7 bases remaining between them. The CDR3 sequence: CASIVPTGELFF. The CDR3 nucleotides read TGTGCCAGCATAGTACCCACCGGGGAGCTGTTTTTT.

This clone turned up a few times. The chain employs TRBV5-6 and TRBJ1-5; possible D gene TRBD1, 5 bases. The CDR3 extends over 13 amino acids. Trimming took 0 bases from V and 7 from J, leaving 8 bases between them. Germline lookup yields CDR1 SGHDT and CDR2 YYEEEE. The CDR3, as DNA: TGTGCCAGCAGCTTGGGGGGGGAACAGCCCCAGCATTTT. Its protein is CASSLGGEQPQHF.

V usage is TRBV25-1 and J usage is TRBJ2-1; 11 bases line up with TRBD2. The CDR3 loop spans 13 amino acids. In germline, CDR1 is MGHDK, CDR2 SYGVNS. The V and J ends lost 7 bases and 10 bases, in that order; junction bases with no gene match: 6. CDR3 loop: CASKERLAGEQFF. CDR3 nucleotide sequence: TGTGCCAGCAAAGAAAGACTAGCGGGGGAGCAGTTCTTC.

This clone has just a few counts. Written as DNA, the CDR3 is TGTGCCAGCAGCCCGCAGGGGGGGACAGGGGGCTCCTACGAGCAGTACTTC. Translation gives CASSPQGGTGGSYEQYF. The rearrangement links TRBV9 to TRBJ2-7; TRBD1 agrees at 11 bases. The junction had 9 bases not matched to a gene; V was cut back by 4 bases and J by 0 bases. CDR3 size: 17 residues. CDR1 is SGDLS and CDR2 is YYNGEE in the germline V gene.

The chain has TRBV5-1 and TRBJ2-7, with 12 bases identical to TRBD1. Germline CDR1 is SGHRS and CDR2 is YFSETQ. CDR3 length: 15 amino acids. Germline trimming cut 5 bases from V and 3 bases from J; bases unmatched to any gene: 6. CDR3 amino acids: CASRRDRGRDYEQYF. The CDR3 DNA sequence: TGCGCCAGCAGACGGGACAGGGGGCGAGACTACGAGCAGTACTTC.

The chain couples TRBV5-6 to TRBJ1-2; the D is unclear. Germline values: CDR1 SGHDT, CDR2 YYEEEE. This CDR3 contains 13 residues. Between the trimmed V and J ends, which lost 0 bases and 4 bases, there was a span of 7 bases. The CDR3 DNA sequence: TGTGCCAGCAGCTTGGGGGCGAGCTATGGCTACACCTTC. Protein: CASSLGASYGYTF.